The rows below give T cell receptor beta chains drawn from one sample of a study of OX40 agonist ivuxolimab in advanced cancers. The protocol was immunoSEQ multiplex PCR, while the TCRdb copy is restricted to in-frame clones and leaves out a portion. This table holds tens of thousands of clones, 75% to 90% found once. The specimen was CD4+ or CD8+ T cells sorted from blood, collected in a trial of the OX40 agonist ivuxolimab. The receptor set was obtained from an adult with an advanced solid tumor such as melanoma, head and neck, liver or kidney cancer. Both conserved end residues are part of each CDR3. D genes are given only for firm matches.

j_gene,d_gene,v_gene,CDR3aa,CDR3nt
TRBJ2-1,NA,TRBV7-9,CASSPTVEQFF,TGTGCCAGCAGCCCGACGGTTGAGCAGTTCTTC
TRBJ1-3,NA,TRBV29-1,CSGNDGNGNTIYF,TGCAGCGGAAATGACGGGAATGGAAACACCATATATTTT
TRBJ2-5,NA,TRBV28,CASSPLQETQYF,TGTGCCAGCAGCCCCCTCCAAGAGACCCAGTACTTC
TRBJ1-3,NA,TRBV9,CASSVGEGHSDTIYF,TGTGCCAGCAGCGTTGGAGAGGGACACTCCGACACCATATATTTT
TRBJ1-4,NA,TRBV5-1,CASSFGGGNEKLFF,TGCGCCAGCAGCTTCGGAGGGGGTAATGAAAAACTGTTTTTT
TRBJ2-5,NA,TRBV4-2,CASSQEGEGPETQYF,TGTGCCAGCAGCCAAGAAGGCGAGGGGCCGGAGACCCAGTACTTC
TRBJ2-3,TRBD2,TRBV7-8,CASSPTSGPTDTQYF,TGTGCCAGCAGCCCGACTAGCGGCCCCACAGATACGCAGTATTTT
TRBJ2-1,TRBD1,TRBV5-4,CASSAPGQGAEQFF,TGTGCCAGCAGCGCACCGGGACAGGGGGCTGAGCAGTTCTTC
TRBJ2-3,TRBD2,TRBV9,CASSAIAGAGDTQYF,TGTGCCAGCAGCGCGATAGCGGGGGCCGGGGATACGCAGTATTTT
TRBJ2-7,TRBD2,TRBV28,CASSLSGGGPEQYF,TGTGCCAGCAGTTTGAGCGGGGGGGGGCCCGAGCAGTACTTC
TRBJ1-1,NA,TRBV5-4,CASSLEVANTEAFF,TGTGCCAGCAGCTTGGAAGTGGCGAACACTGAAGCTTTCTTT
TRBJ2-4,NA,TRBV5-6,CASSEPGLLAKNIQYF,TGTGCCAGCAGCGAGCCCGGGTTGCTGGCCAAAAACATTCAGTACTTC